This TCR beta chain is drawn from a study of OX40 agonist ivuxolimab in advanced cancers. Describing the broader study: Ivuxolimab was an agonistic, fully human IgG2 monoclonal antibody directed against OX40 (CD134), a costimulatory receptor. Intravenous ivuxolimab was administered to patients every 2 weeks at six dose levels: 0.01, 0.1, 0.3, 1.5, 3 and 10 mg/kg. Of the approximately 50 dose-escalation patients, hepatocellular carcinoma was present in approximately 20, melanoma in approximately 15, renal cell carcinoma in 9 and head and neck cancer in 9. The dose-escalation cohort was 82.7% male with a mean age of approximately 60 years, ranging from roughly 20 to 80. Patients were allowed to have had prior anti-PD-1, anti-PD-L1 or anti-CTLA-4 therapy, and approximately 40% of the dose-escalation patients had been treated with checkpoint inhibitors. Partial responses were achieved by three dose-escalation patients, of whom one had hepatocellular carcinoma and two had cutaneous melanoma. The purpose of peripheral TCRbeta sequencing was to test whether ivuxolimab changed TCR sequence diversity and led to clonal T-cell expansion. The paper reports the monotherapy dose-escalation portion (N = 52 patients) of the phase I ivuxolimab trial.

Here is what the overall study found, with its caveats: At doses from 0.1 to 3.0 mg/kg, clonal expansion was seen in both CD4+ and CD8+ blood T cells between baseline and week 6. After ivuxolimab, CD8+ T cells had more expanded clones than CD4+ T cells on average. Low levels of normalized T-cell clonal expansion were also seen in some patients who did not respond. The antigen specificity of the clonally expanded peripheral T cells was not determined. Partial responders in the 0.1-3.0 mg/kg groups had among the lowest normalized peripheral clonal expansion, especially among CD8+ T cells.

To sequence the TCRbeta CDR3 region, genomic DNA was isolated from the sorted cells. The immunoSEQ Assay was used for sequencing of TCRbeta CDR3 regions. TCRdb provides this immuneACCESS table in a form limited to in-frame rearrangements. Some clones are lacking; in checked studies, under half of them reflect an unresolved V gene, and why the rest are absent is not known. The sample records roughly 30,000 clones, around nine tenths of which are singletons. The ten largest make up about 32% of the sample. Patients with autoimmune disease history or receiving systemic immunosuppression were excluded from the trial. Peripheral blood for TCR sequencing was collected from all dose cohorts at baseline, on cycle 4 day 1, and on cycle 7 day 1. The samples were taken from a phase I, first-in-human, multicenter, open-label dose-escalation trial of ivuxolimab. Adults with locally advanced or metastatic head and neck squamous cell, hepatocellular, melanoma or renal cell carcinoma were enrolled in the trial. Before TCR sequencing, CD4+ T cells and CD8+ T cells from peripheral blood were sorted into separate populations.

Of note for this clone: This receptor's antigen is unknown. Base qualities are not at hand, and no much larger clone is one base apart.

The sequence was obtained from an adult with an advanced solid tumor such as melanoma, head and neck, liver or kidney cancer. The sequenced sample was CD4+ or CD8+ T cells sorted from blood, obtained in a trial of the OX40 agonist ivuxolimab.

CDR3 region: CASSEFRLTDTQYF. The nucleotide sequence is TGTGCCAGCAGTGAATTTCGTCTCACAGATACGCAGTATTTT. The rearrangement joined TRBV25-1 to TRBJ2-3, with an unclear D gene assignment. Based on the germline V gene, the CDR1 and CDR2 sequences are MGHDK and SYGVNS. There are 14 amino acids in the CDR3, from cysteine to phenylalanine inclusive. Just the 42-base CDR3 DNA is kept, in frame starting at base 1. V loses 1 base, J loses 2 bases, and the germline ends lie 7 bases apart.